One T cell receptor (beta chain) is described in this entry. What this receptor recognizes is not known. No much larger clonotype is one base removed from it; base qualities were not supplied. The goal of deep resolution MiSeq sequencing was a depth between 1 in 1 million and 1 in 200,000 T cells, and coverage averaged 10x per clonotype. TCR beta libraries were generated with the immunoSEQ hsTCRB Kit. Per the authors' processing: The data were analyzed with ImmunoSEQ Analyzer and ImmunoSEQ Data Assistant, and V, D and J gene assignments followed IMGT definitions. Clonality, which ranges from 0 to 1, was calculated by subtracting the normalized Shannon entropy of productive rearrangement frequencies from one. Public clonotype analysis was restricted to overrepresented clonotypes comprising at least 0.05% of each patient's repertoire. Approximately 13 age-matched healthy donor repertoires from immuneACCESS served as clonality controls. TCRdb took over this immuneACCESS table, retaining in-frame rearrangements with V and J assigned. Such tables are incomplete; in checked studies, under half of the missing clones stem from an unresolved V gene, and the remainder is unexplained. V and J calls and clone size are given by that table; D and trimming were obtained from the DNA. The sample includes 150,000 to 250,000 clones, with over 60% observed a single time. The ten top clones hold 10% to 15% of the sample.

V sheds 0 bases and J sheds 4 bases, leaving 9 bases between their ends. The CDR3 starts with the cysteine, ends with the phenylalanine, and has 14 residues. Just CDR3 DNA is preserved here, 42 bases in frame from base 1. The germline V gene gives CDR1 as LGHNA and CDR2 as YSLEER. These data originate in a study of cytotoxic CD8 clonotypes in ibrutinib-treated CLL (dated by TCRdb to 2020 to 2022). Some background on the complete study: In this cohort, about 15 patients were treatment-naive and under 13 were relapsed/refractory, while under 18 had unmutated IGHV. Partial responses were observed in 24 patients and complete responses in 2; after a median follow-up of roughly 62 months, remission was maintained in roughly 14 patients and progression was observed in roughly 12. Samples at response were collected after a median of approximately twelve months of treatment, with a range of 6 to 36 months. On average, each sample yielded 270,000 or so productive templates and over 90,000 productive rearrangements. Longitudinal samples were obtainable from 26 of the 86 participants in the trial. Cryopreserved peripheral blood mononuclear cells were obtained before treatment, at response, and at either sustained remission or disease progression. Every remission and progressive disease sample was obtained while ibrutinib was still being received by the patients. The paper as a whole reports these results and caveats: At ibrutinib response clonality went up, during sustained remission it held steady, and at progression it dropped back toward baseline. Public clonotypes were rare and either contracted or stayed stable during treatment, and the rise in clonality at ibrutinib response reflected the expansion of private clonotypes. Sustained-remission and progressing patients did not have matched sampling times, and lymph node repertoires were not examined. At baseline, clonality was higher than in age-matched healthy donors and showed a strong correlation with circulating CD8+ T-cell counts.

The label giving this sample's time point can be read as: approximately 25 months on ibrutinib. For TCR beta library preparation, roughly 2 micrograms of genomic DNA were extracted from the cryopreserved PBMCs. Longitudinal blood samples from CLL patients on ibrutinib monotherapy underwent high-throughput TCR beta sequencing. Patients were enrolled in a phase 2 open-label single-center ibrutinib monotherapy trial. The receptor chain draws on TRBV4-3 and TRBJ1-2; the D gene cannot be resolved reliably. Sequencing used PBMCs, obtained after 24 months of ibrutinib treatment. This TCR derives from a human donor with chronic lymphocytic leukemia. The CDR3 reads as follows: CASSQDTNVYGYTF. The bases are TGCGCCAGCAGCCAAGATACAAACGTCTATGGCTACACCTTC.